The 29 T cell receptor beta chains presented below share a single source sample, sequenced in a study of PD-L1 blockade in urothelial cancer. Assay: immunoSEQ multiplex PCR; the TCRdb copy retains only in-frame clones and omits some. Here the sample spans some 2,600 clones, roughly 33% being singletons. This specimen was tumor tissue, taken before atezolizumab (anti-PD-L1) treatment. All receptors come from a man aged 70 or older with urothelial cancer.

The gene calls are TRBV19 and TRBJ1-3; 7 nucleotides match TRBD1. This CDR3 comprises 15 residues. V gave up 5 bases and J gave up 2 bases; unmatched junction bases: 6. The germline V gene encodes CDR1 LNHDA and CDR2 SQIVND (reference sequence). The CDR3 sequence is CASSSSTGPGNTIYF. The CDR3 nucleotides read TGTGCCAGTAGTTCGTCGACAGGGCCTGGAAACACCATATATTTT.

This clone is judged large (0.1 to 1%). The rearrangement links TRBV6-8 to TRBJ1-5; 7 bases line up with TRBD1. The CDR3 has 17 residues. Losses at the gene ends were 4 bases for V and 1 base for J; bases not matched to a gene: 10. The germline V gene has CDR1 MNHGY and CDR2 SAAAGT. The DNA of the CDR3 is TGTGCCAGCAGTTCAAACCCGACAGGGCTAAGCAATCAGCCCCAGCATTTT. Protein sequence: CASSSNPTGLSNQPQHF.

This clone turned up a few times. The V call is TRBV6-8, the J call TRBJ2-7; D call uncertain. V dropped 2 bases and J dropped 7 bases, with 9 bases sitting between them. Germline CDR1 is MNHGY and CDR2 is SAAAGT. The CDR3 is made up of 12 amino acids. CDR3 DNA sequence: TGTGCCAGCAGTTACCTTACTGGAGAGCAGTACTTC. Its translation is CASSYLTGEQYF.

CDR3 loop: CASSLATGELFF. In DNA, the CDR3 is TGTGCCAGCAGCCTTGCAACCGGGGAGCTGTTTTTT. V and J are TRBV28 and TRBJ2-2, with D uncertain. The CDR3 loop spans 12 amino acids. V was pared by 6 bases and J by 5 bases, with 7 bases between. Per the germline V gene, CDR1 is MDHEN and CDR2 is SYDVKM.

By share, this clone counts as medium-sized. The CDR3 reads CASSDEGRGEQFF. CDR3 coding DNA: TGTGCCAGCAGTGATGAGGGCCGAGGTGAGCAGTTCTTC. V is TRBV6-8 and J is TRBJ2-1; maybe TRBD2 (5 bases). Germline-derived CDR1 and CDR2 are MNHGY and SAAAGT. The CDR3 runs 13 residues. V lost 5 bases and J 9 bases, leaving 14 bases between the germline ends.

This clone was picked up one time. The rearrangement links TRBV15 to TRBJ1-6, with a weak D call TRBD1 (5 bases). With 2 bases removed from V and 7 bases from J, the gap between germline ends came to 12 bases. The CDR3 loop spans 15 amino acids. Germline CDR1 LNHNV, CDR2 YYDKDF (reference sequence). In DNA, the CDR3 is TGTGCCACCAGCAGATCCCAGGGTGTCAATTCACCCCTCCACTTT. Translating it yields CATSRSQGVNSPLHF.

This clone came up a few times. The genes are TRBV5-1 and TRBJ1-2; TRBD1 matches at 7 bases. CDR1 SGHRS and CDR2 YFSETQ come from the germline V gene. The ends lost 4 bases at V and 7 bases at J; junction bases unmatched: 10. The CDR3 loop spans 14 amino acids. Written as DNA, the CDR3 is TGCGCCAGCAGCCCAGAGACAGGGACGCTTGGCTACACCTTC. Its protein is CASSPETGTLGYTF. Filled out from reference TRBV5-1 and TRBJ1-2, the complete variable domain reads KAGVTQTPRYLIKTRGQQVTLSCSPISGHRSVSWYQQTPGQGLQFLFEYFSETQRNKGNFPGRFSGRQFSNSRSEMNVSTLELGDSALYLCASSPETGTLGYTFGSGTRLTVV.

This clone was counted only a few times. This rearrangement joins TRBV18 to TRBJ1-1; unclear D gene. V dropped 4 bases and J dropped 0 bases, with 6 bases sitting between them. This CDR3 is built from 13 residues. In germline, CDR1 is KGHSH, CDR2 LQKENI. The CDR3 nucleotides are TGTGCCAGCTCACAGGATTTGAACACTGAAGCTTTCTTT. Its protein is CASSQDLNTEAFF.

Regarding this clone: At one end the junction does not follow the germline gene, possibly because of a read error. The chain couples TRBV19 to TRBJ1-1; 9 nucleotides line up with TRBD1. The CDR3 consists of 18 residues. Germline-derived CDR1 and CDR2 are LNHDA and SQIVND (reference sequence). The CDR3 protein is CASSRGTGRLMMNTEAFF. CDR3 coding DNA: TGTGCCAGTAGTAGGGGGACAGGGAGACTGATGATGAAYACTGAAGCTTTCTTT.

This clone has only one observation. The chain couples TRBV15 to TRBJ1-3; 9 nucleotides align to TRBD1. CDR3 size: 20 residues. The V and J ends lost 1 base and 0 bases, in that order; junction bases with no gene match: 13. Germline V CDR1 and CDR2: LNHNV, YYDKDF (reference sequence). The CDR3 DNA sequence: TGTGCCACCAGCAGAGCGCCGGGACAGGGATGGACAGACTCTGGAAACACCATATATTTT. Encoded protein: CATSRAPGQGWTDSGNTIYF.

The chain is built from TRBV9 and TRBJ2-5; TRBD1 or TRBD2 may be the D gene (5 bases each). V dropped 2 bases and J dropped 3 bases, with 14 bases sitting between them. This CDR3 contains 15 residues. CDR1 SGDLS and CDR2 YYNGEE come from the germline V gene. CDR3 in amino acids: CASSVATGTEETQYF. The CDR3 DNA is TGTGCCAGCAGCGTCGCAACCGGGACGGAAGAGACCCAGTACTTC.

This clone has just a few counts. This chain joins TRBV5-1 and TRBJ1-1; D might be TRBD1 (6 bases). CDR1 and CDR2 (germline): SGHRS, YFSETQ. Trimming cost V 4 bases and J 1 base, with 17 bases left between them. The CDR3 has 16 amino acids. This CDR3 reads CASSPTGSPSNTEAFF. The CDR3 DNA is TGCGCCAGCAGCCCAACAGGGTCCCCATCGAACACTGAAGCTTTCTTT.

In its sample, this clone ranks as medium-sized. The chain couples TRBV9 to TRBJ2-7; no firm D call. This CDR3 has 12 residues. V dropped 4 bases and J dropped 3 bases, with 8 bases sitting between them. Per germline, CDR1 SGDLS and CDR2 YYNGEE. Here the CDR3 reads CASSPFGYEQYF. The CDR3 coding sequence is TGTGCCAGCAGCCCCTTCGGCTACGAGCAGTACTTC.

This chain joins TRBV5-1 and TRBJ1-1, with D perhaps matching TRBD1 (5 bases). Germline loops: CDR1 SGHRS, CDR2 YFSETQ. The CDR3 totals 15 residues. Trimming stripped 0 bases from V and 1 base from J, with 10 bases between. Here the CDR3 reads CASSLARGTNTEAFF. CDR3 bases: TGCGCCAGCAGCTTGGCACGGGGCACGAACACTGAAGCTTTCTTT.

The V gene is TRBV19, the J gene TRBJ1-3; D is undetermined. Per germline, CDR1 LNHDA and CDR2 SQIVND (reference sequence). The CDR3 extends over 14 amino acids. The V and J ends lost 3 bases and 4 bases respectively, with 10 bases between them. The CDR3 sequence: CASSMERRGNTIYF. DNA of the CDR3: TGTGCCAGTAGTATGGAAAGGCGAGGAAACACCATATATTTT.

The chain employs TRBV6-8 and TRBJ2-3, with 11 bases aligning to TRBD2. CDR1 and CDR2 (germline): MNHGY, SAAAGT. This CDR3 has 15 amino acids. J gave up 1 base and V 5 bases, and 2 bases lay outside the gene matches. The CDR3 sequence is CASSETSGGTDTQYF. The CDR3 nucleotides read TGTGCCAGCAGTGAGACTAGCGGGGGCACAGATACGCAGTATTTT.

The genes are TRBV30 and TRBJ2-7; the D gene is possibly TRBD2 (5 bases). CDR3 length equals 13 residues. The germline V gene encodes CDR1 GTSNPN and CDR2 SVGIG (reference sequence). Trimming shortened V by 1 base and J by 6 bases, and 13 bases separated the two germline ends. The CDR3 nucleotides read TGTGCCTGGAGTGCGGGGAACCTCCGCGAGCAGTACTTC. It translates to CAWSAGNLREQYF.

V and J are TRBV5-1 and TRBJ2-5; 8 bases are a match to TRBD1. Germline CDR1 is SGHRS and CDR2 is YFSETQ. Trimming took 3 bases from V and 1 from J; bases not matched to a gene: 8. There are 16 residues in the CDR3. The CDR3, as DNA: TGCGCCAGCAGCTCTTCAGGGGGCCTTTTCCAAGAGACCCAGTACTTC. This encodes CASSSSGGLFQETQYF.

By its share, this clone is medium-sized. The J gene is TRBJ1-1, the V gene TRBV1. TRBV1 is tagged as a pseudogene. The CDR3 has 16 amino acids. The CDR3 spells CASSQEGGTYSTEAFF. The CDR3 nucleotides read TGCGCCAGCAGCCAAGAAGGGGGGACGTACTCAACTGAAGCTTTCTTT.

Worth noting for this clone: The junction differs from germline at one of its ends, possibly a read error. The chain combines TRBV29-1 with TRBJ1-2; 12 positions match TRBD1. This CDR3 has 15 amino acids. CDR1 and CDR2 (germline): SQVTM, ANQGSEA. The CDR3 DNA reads TGCAGCGTTGAAGATCGGGACAGGGGGCTCCATGGCTACATCTTC. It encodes CSVEDRDRGLHGYIF.

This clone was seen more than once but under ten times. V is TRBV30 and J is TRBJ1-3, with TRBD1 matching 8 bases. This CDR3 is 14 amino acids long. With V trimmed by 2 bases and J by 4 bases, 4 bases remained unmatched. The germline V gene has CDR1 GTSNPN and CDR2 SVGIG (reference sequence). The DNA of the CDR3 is TGTGCCTGGAGTCAGGGGGCGCAGGGAAACACCATATATTTT. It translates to CAWSQGAQGNTIYF.

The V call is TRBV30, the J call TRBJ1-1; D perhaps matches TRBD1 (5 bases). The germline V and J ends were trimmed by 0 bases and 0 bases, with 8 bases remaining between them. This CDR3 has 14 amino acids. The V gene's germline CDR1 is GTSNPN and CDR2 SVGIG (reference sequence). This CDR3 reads CAWSVGGLNTEAFF. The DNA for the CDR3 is TGTGCCTGGAGTGTTGGGGGATTGAACACTGAAGCTTTCTTT.

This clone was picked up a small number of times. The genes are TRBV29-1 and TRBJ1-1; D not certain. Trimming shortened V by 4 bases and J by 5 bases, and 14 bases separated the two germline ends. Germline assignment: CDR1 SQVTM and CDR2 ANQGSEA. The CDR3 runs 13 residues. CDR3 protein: CSVGRGRRTEAFF. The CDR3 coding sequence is TGCAGCGTTGGTAGAGGGCGAAGGACTGAAGCTTTCTTT.

The CDR3 spells CASSTNWDIYSRANVLTF. CDR3 DNA sequence: TGTGCCAGCTCAACGAATTGGGACATTTACAGTCGGGCCAACGTCCTGACTTTC. This sequence joins TRBV18 and TRBJ2-6, with D possibly matching TRBD1 (6 bases). CDR1 and CDR2 from the germline V gene are KGHSH and LQKENI. The CDR3 is 18 residues long. V was pared by 5 bases and J by 5 bases, with 22 bases between.

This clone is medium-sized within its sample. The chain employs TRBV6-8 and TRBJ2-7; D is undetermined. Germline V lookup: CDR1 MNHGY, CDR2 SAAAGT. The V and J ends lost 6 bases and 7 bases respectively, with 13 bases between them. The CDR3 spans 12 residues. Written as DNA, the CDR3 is TGTGCCAGCAGAGGGCCCTTGGAGGAGCAGTACTTC. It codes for CASRGPLEEQYF.

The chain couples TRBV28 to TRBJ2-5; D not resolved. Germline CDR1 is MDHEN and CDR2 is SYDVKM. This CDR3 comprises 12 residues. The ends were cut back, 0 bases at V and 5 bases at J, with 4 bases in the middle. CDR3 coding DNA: TGTGCCAGCAGTTTATGGAGTGAGACCCAGTACTTC. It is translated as CASSLWSETQYF.

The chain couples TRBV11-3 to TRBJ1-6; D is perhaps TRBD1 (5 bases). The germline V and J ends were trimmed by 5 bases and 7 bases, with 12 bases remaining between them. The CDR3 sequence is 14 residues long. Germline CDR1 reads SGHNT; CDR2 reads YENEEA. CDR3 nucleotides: TGTGCCAGCAGCCCGGGGACCCCAAATTCACCCCTCCACTTT. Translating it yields CASSPGTPNSPLHF.

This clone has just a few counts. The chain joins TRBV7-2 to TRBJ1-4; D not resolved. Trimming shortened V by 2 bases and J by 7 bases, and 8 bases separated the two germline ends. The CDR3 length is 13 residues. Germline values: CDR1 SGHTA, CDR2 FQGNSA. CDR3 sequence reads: CASSLNLGEKLFF. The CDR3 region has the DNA TGTGCCAGCAGCTTAAATCTGGGTGAAAAACTGTTTTTT.

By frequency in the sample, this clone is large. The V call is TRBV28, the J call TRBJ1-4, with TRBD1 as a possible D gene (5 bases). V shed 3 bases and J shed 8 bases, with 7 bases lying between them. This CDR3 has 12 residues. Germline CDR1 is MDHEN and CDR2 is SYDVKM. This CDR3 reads CASSLRGEKLFF. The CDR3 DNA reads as TGTGCCAGCAGTTTGAGGGGAGAAAAACTGTTTTTT.